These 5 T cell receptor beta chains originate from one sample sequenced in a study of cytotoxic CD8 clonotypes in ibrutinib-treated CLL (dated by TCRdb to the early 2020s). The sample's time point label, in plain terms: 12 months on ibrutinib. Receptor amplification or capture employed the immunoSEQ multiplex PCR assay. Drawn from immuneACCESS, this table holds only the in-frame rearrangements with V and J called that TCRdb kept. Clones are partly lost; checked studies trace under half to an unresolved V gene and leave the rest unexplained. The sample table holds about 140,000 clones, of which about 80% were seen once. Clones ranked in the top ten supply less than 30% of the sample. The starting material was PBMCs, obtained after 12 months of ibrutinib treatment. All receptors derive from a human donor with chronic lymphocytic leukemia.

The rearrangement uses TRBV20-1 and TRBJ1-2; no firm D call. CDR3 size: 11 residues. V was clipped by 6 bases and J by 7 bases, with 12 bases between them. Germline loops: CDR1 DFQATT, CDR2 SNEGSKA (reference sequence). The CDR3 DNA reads TGCAGTGCCTACCTTTTGGCTGGCTACACCTTC. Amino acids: CSAYLLAGYTF.

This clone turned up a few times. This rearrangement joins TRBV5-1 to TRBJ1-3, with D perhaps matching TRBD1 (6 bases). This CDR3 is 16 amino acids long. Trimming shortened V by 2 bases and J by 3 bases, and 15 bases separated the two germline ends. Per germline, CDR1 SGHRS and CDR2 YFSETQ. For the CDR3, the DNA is TGCGCCAGCAGCTTCGAAGCTCAGGGGTATGGAAACACCATATATTTT. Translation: CASSFEAQGYGNTIYF.

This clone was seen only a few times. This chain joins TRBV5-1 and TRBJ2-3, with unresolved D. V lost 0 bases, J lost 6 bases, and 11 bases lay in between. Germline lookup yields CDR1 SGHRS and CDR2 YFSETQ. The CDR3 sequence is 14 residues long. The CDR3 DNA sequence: TGCGCCAGCAGCTTGGCCCATAGGGCTGATACGCAGTATTTT. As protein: CASSLAHRADTQYF.

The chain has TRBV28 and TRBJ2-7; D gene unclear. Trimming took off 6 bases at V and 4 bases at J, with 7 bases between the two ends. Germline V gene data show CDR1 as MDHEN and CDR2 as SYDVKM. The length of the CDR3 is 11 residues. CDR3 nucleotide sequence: TGTGCCAGCAGGAAACTATACGAGCAGTACTTC. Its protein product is CASRKLYEQYF. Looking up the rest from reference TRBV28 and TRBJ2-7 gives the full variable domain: DVKVTQSSRYLVKRTGEKVFLECVQDMDHENMFWYRQDPGLGLRLIYFSYDVKMKEKGDIPEGYSVSREKKERFSLILESASTNQTSMYLCASRKLYEQYFGPGTRLTVT.

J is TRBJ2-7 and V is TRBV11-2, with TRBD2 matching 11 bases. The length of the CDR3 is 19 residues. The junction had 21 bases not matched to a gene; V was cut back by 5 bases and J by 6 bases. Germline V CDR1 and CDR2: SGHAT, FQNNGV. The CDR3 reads CASSLVWQVGSGRVAEQYF. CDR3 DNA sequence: TGTGCCAGCAGCCTCGTTTGGCAGGTTGGTAGCGGGAGGGTCGCCGAGCAGTACTTC.